This entry lists 11 T cell receptor beta chains sequenced from one sample in a study of OX40 agonist ivuxolimab in advanced cancers. Sequencing used immunoSEQ multiplex PCR; TCRdb keeps in-frame clones, though not all of them. The sample includes under 50,000 clones, approximately 82% of them seen just once. The sequenced sample was CD4+ or CD8+ T cells sorted from blood, obtained in a trial of the OX40 agonist ivuxolimab. These receptors originate from an adult with an advanced solid tumor such as melanoma, head and neck, liver or kidney cancer.

This clone has more than one count but fewer than ten. The chain uses TRBV11-2 and TRBJ2-1, with D maybe TRBD2 (5 bases). V was trimmed by 5 bases and J by 0 bases, leaving 14 bases between them. This CDR3 spans 16 amino acids. Germline-derived CDR1 and CDR2 are SGHAT and FQNNGV. CDR3 bases: TGTGCCAGCAGCCGCCTACTTAGCGACTCCTACAATGAGCAGTTCTTC. Amino acids: CASSRLLSDSYNEQFF. The whole variable domain, filled in from reference TRBV11-2 and TRBJ2-1, reads EAGVAQSPRYKIIEKRQSVAFWCNPISGHATLYWYQQILGQGPKLLIQFQNNGVVDDSQLPKDRFSAERLKGVDSTLKIQPAKLEDSAVYLCASSRLLSDSYNEQFFGPGTRLTVL.

This sequence joins TRBV6-6 and TRBJ1-4, with D uncertain. This CDR3 contains 13 residues. Deletions cut 2 bases from V and 2 bases from J, with 3 bases between. Germline CDR1 MNHNY, CDR2 SVGAGI (reference sequence). CDR3 DNA sequence: TGTGCCAGCAGTTACAGTACTAATGAAAAACTGTTTTTT. Its translation: CASSYSTNEKLFF.

In this sample, this clone is medium-sized. The CDR3 spells CASSQRDPGELFF. The CDR3 coding sequence is TGTGCCAGCAGCCAACGGGATCCCGGGGAGCTGTTTTTT. The chain joins TRBV11-3 to TRBJ2-2, with D perhaps matching TRBD2 (5 bases). V was shortened by 5 bases and J by 6 bases, with 10 bases between the two germline ends. The V gene's germline CDR1 is SGHNT and CDR2 YENEEA. This CDR3 has 13 amino acids.

This chain connects TRBV7-2 to TRBJ2-7; 9 nucleotides line up with TRBD2. CDR3 size: 15 residues. The germline gives CDR1 SGHTA, CDR2 FQGNSA. The V segment lost 1 base and the J segment 4 bases; nucleotides outside the gene matches: 5. The CDR3 region has the DNA TGTGCCAGCAGCTTAGGGTTCGCGGGAGGGTACGAGCAGTACTTC. Residues: CASSLGFAGGYEQYF.

The V call is TRBV6-5, the J call TRBJ2-1; TRBD2 aligns across 7 bases. The CDR3 extends over 15 amino acids. Germline V gene lookup returns CDR1 MNHEY and CDR2 SVGAGI. Trimming cost V 6 bases and J 5 bases; bases outside gene matches: 10. CDR3 in DNA: TGTGCCAGCAGCGGGACTACGGGTAGAAACAATGAGCAGTTCTTC. This codes for CASSGTTGRNNEQFF.

This rearrangement joins TRBV6-5 to TRBJ2-5; 9 positions agree with TRBD2. The CDR3 consists of 14 residues. Germline V CDR1 and CDR2: MNHEY, SVGAGI. Germline trimming cut 6 bases from V and 5 bases from J; bases unmatched to any gene: 7. CDR3 nucleotide sequence: TGTGCCAGCAGACACGTAGCGGGAGACGAGACCCAGTACTTC. It translates to CASRHVAGDETQYF.

V gene TRBV4-2 combines with J gene TRBJ2-3, with 11 bases lining up with TRBD2. Trimming cost V 0 bases and J 8 bases; bases outside gene matches: 1. The CDR3 is made up of 14 amino acids. Germline assignment: CDR1 LGHNA and CDR2 YNFKEQ. Here the CDR3 reads CASSQDLAGGTQYF. CDR3 DNA sequence: TGTGCCAGCAGCCAAGATCTAGCGGGAGGTACGCAGTATTTT.

The chain joins TRBV7-8 to TRBJ2-2, with 10 bases fitting TRBD1. Germline assignment: CDR1 SGHVS and CDR2 FQNEAQ. The CDR3 covers 17 residues. V was pared by 5 bases and J by 2 bases, with 8 bases of the junction left unmatched. The CDR3: CASSVGWDRGNTGELFF. For the CDR3, the DNA is TGTGCCAGCAGCGTCGGGTGGGACAGGGGAAACACCGGGGAGCTGTTTTTT.

This clone has just a few counts. The CDR3 loop is CASSAGGNTEAFF. CDR3 nucleotide sequence: TGTGCCAGCAGCGCAGGGGGGAACACTGAAGCTTTCTTT. The gene calls are TRBV9 and TRBJ1-1; 7 bases align to TRBD1. J lost 1 base, V lost 3 bases, and 0 bases had no gene match. Looked up from germline, CDR1 is SGDLS and CDR2 is YYNGEE. CDR3 length: 13 residues. Supplemented by reference TRBV9 and TRBJ1-1, the full variable domain reads DSGVTQTPKHLITATGQRVTLRCSPRSGDLSVYWYQQSLDQGLQFLIQYYNGEERAKGNILERFSAQQFPDLHSELNLSSLELGDSALYFCASSAGGNTEAFFGQGTRLTVV.

The genes are TRBV7-2 and TRBJ2-7; D unresolved. This CDR3 contains 14 residues. CDR1 SGHTA and CDR2 FQGNSA come from the germline V gene. V was shortened by 1 base and J by 5 bases, with 12 bases between the two germline ends. CDR3 region: CASSLVPGPNEQYF. The DNA of the CDR3 is TGTGCCAGCAGCTTAGTCCCAGGTCCCAACGAGCAGTACTTC.

The genes are TRBV7-2 and TRBJ1-4; D might be TRBD1 (5 bases). With 5 bases removed from V and 7 bases from J, the gap between germline ends came to 14 bases. This CDR3 region has 14 residues. Germline V gives CDR1 SGHTA, CDR2 FQGNSA. The CDR3 sequence: CASSRNGRGEKLFF. CDR3 sequence (DNA): TGTGCCAGCAGCCGAAACGGGAGGGGTGAAAAACTGTTTTTT.